Given below is one T cell receptor beta chain in context. The antigen is unknown. This specimen belongs to a study of cytomegalovirus exposure and HLA in healthy donors. Looked up from germline, CDR1 is SGHVS and CDR2 is FNYEAQ. Trimming took 5 bases from V and 3 from J; bases not matched to a gene: 4. CDR3 size: 15 residues. Study results and caveats: Data from an earlier analysis indicated that most TCR beta V segments were productive either about 87% or about 30% of the time. A highly shared variant cluster was judged a likely technical artifact.

This PCR relied on a set of 60 Vbeta primers and 13 Jbeta primers. TCRdb's copy holds only in-frame clones and misses some; the assay was immunoSEQ multiplex PCR. In the table there are 110,000 to 150,000 clones, 80% to 85% of which are singletons. The chain has TRBV7-6 and TRBJ2-7; 13 positions agree with TRBD2. The sample comprised PBMCs. This receptor was taken from a male donor in good health and CMV-seronegative. As DNA, the CDR3 is TGTGCCAGCAGCGGGACTAGCGGGGATCTCTACGAGCAGTACTTC. Translation gives CASSGTSGDLYEQYF.